The rows below give T cell receptor beta chains drawn from one sample of a study of T cell responses to AZD1222 COVID-19 vaccine. Some clones are missing from TCRdb's copy, which holds only in-frame ones; the method was immunoSEQ multiplex PCR. The sample gives 130,000 or so clones, approximately 95% of which show up once; less than 0.95% is in the top ten. This material consisted of peripheral blood, taken on day 0 of MenACWY control vaccination. The receptors originated from an adult in good health. Both conserved end residues are part of each CDR3.

TRBV2,TRBJ2-7,CASRGTSGKSREQYF
TRBV3-1/TRBV3-2,TRBJ1-2,CASSPSGDGYTF
TRBV6-5,TRBJ2-5,CASSPGAQQTQYF
TRBV6-5,TRBJ2-7,CASSTLGGTEQYF
TRBV5-1,TRBJ2-4,CASSLGLAKNIQYF
TRBV19,TRBJ2-1,CASSRGTGLDNEQFF
TRBV29-1,TRBJ1-2,CSVEDLATTGGYTF
TRBV7-8,TRBJ2-5,CASSHGLAGAPTQETQYF
TRBV7-2,TRBJ1-5,CASRLGANQPQHF
TRBV15,TRBJ1-5,CATSSWGEGDQPQHF
TRBV5-8,TRBJ1-2,CASSLGQGTPNYGYTF
TRBV12-3/TRBV12-4,TRBJ1-1,CASLGVNTEAFF
TRBV5-1,TRBJ2-5,CASSLEVGHQETQYF
TRBV30,TRBJ1-3,CAWSAPAASSGNTIYF
TRBV10-3,TRBJ2-3,CAISGAGSTDTQYF
TRBV27,TRBJ1-1,CASQTGAGSNTEAFF
TRBV7-9,TRBJ2-7,CASSLEGPGEQYF
TRBV5-4,TRBJ1-2,CASSLAWQGQGYTF
TRBV20-1,TRBJ1-4,CSASGPFNEKLFF
TRBV5-6,TRBJ2-1,CASSFPVSREQFF
TRBV9,TRBJ2-2,CASSAQGTGGPGELFF
TRBV7-8,TRBJ2-7,CASSSRDRGNEQYF
TRBV28,TRBJ2-6,CASSLGYSGANVLTF
TRBV24-1,TRBJ1-6,CATLIRGNSPLHF
TRBV19,TRBJ1-2,CASRFVMETRVYTF
TRBV29-1,TRBJ1-1,CSVVSDRGLSKAFF
TRBV7-8,TRBJ1-2,CASSLGQSGYGYTF
TRBV27,TRBJ1-4,CASSFWGERSEKLFF
TRBV5-5,TRBJ1-2,CASSFHTPPGDGYTF
TRBV7-2,TRBJ2-1,CASSLQLDRATYNEQFF
TRBV10-3,TRBJ1-2,CAISQSTGGSGGYTF
TRBV5-1,TRBJ1-2,CASSVGVNYGYTF
TRBV12-5,TRBJ2-2,CASGLVLTGGRDTGELFF
TRBV4-1,TRBJ1-5,CASSPRQGGFDQPQHF
TRBV5-5,TRBJ1-4,CASTFHTLGGWGTNEKLFF
TRBV5-4,TRBJ2-7,CASSAGTSGYEQYF
TRBV2,TRBJ1-5,CASNLQESNQPQHF
TRBV15,TRBJ1-1,CATSRGGSMNTEAFF
TRBV5-1,TRBJ1-1,CASSWGRTGGLLGEAFF
TRBV7-9,TRBJ2-2,CASRTTANTGELFF
TRBV15,TRBJ2-1,CATSRDGDRGNEQFF
TRBV21-1,TRBJ2-1,CASSKPAGGNYNEQFF
TRBV5-4,TRBJ2-7,CASSTDPLDEQYF
TRBV18,TRBJ1-2,CASSPDTNYGYTF
TRBV5-6,TRBJ1-1,CASSLVEDTEAFF
TRBV21-1,TRBJ1-2,CASRIDRVHDGYTF
TRBV5-4,TRBJ2-6,CASSTLAGRSGANVLTF
TRBV9,TRBJ2-1,CASSVSGTSGMSSYNEQFF
TRBV5-1,TRBJ1-2,CASSPHRVDYGYTF
TRBV5-1,TRBJ2-3,CASSLGLQDTQYF
TRBV10-3,TRBJ2-1,CAISPQGNEQFF